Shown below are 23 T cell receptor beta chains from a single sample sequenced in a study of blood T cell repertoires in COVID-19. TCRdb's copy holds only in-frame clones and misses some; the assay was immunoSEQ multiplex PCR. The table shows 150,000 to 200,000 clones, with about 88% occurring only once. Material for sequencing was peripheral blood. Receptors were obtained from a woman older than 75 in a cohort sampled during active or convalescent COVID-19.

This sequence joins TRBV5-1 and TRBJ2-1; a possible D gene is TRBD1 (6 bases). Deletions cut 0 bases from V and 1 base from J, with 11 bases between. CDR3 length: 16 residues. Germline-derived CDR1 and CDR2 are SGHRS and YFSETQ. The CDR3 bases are TGCGCCAGCAGCTTGGCCGGGACAATTTCCTACAATGAGCAGTTCTTC. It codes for CASSLAGTISYNEQFF.

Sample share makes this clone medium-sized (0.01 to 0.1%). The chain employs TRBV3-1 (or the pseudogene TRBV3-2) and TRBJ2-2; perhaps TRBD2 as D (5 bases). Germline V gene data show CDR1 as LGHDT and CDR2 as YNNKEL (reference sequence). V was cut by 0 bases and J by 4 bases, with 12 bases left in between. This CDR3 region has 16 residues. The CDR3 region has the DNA TGTGCCAGCAGCCAAGATCTAGGGAGTACCACCGGGGAGCTGTTTTTT. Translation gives CASSQDLGSTTGELFF.

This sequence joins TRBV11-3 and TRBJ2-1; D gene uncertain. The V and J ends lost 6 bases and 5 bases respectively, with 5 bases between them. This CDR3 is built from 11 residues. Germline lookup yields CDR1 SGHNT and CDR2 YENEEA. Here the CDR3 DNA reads TGTGCCAGCAGGGAGAACAATGAGCAGTTCTTC. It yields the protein CASRENNEQFF.

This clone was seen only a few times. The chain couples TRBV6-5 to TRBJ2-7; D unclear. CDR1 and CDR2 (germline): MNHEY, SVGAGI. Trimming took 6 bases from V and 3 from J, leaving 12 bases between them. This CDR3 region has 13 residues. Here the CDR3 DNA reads TGTGCCAGCAGGGTTGGGCTTAGCTACGAGCAGTACTTC. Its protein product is CASRVGLSYEQYF.

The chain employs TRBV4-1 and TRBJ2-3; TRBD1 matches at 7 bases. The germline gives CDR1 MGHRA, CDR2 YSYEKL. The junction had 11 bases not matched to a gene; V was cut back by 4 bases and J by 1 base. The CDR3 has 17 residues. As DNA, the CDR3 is TGCGCCAGCAGCCCAGCTCTTTATGGGACAGGCACAGATACGCAGTATTTT. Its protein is CASSPALYGTGTDTQYF.

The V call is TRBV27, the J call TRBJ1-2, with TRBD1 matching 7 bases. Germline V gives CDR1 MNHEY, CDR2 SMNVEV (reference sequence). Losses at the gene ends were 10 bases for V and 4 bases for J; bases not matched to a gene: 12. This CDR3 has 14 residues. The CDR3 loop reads CATFERQGSYGYTF. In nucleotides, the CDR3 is TGTGCCACCTTTGAAAGACAGGGAAGCTATGGCTACACCTTC.

CDR3 amino acids: CASSLGTAHNQPQHF. CDR3 DNA: TGTGCCAGCTCATTGGGGACAGCTCATAATCAGCCCCAGCATTTT. This sequence joins TRBV18 and TRBJ1-5; TRBD1 matches at 7 bases. CDR1 KGHSH and CDR2 LQKENI come from the germline V gene. V gave up 5 bases and J gave up 4 bases; unmatched junction bases: 8. CDR3 length: 15 residues.

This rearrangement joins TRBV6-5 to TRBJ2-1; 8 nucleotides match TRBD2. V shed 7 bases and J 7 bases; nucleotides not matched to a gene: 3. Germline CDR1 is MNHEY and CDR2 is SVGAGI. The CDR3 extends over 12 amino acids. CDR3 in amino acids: CASNGGRNEQFF. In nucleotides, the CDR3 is TGTGCCAGCAACGGCGGGAGGAATGAGCAGTTCTTC.

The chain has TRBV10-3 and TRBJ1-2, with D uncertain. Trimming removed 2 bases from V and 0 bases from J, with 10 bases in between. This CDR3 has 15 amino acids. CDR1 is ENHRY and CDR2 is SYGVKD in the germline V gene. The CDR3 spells CAISELGQANYGYTF. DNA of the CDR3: TGTGCCATCAGTGAGCTGGGCCAAGCTAACTATGGCTACACCTTC.

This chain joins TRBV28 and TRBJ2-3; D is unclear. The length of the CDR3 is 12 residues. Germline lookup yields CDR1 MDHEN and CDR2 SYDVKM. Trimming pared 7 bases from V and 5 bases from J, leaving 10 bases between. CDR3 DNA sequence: TGTGCCAGCACCGGATCAGGAGATACGCAGTATTTT. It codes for CASTGSGDTQYF. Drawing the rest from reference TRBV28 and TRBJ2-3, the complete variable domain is DVKVTQSSRYLVKRTGEKVFLECVQDMDHENMFWYRQDPGLGLRLIYFSYDVKMKEKGDIPEGYSVSREKKERFSLILESASTNQTSMYLCASTGSGDTQYFGPGTRLTVL.

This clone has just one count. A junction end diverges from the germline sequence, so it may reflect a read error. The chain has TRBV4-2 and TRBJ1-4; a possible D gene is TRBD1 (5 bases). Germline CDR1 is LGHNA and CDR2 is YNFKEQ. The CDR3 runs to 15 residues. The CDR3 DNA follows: TGTGCCAGCGGCCAGCGTTCGGGGGGGTATGAAAAACTGTTTTTT. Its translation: CASGQRSGGYEKLFF.

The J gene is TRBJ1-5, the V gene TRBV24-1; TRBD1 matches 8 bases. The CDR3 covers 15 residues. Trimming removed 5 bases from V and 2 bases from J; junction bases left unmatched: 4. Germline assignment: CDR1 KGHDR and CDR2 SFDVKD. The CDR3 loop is CATSGTGQGNQPQHF. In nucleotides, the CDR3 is TGTGCCACCAGTGGGACGGGACAGGGCAATCAGCCCCAGCATTTT.

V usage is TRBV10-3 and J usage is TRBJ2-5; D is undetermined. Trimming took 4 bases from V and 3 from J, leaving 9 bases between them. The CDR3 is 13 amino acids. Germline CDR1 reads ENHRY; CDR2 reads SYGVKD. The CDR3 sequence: CAISVYEEETQYF. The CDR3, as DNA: TGTGCCATCAGTGTTTATGAGGAAGAGACCCAGTACTTC.

CDR3 bases: TGTGCCAGTAGTACCGGGAAAACCTATAGCAATCAGCCCCAGCATTTT. Its translation: CASSTGKTYSNQPQHF. This rearrangement joins TRBV19 to TRBJ1-5; no reliable D call. This CDR3 comprises 16 residues. Germline CDR1 is LNHDA and CDR2 is SQIVND (reference sequence). Trimming took off 4 bases at V and 0 bases at J, with 13 bases between the two ends.

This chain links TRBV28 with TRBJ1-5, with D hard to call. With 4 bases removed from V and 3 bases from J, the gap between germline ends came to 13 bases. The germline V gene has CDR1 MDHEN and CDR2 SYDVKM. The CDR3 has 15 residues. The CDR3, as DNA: TGTGCCAGCAGTTACTCCGGCGGGAACAATCAGCCCCAGCATTTT. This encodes CASSYSGGNNQPQHF.

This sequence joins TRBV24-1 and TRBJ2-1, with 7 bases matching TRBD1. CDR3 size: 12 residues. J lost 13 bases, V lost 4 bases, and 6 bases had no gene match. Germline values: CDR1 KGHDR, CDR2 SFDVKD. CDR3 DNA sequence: TGTGCCACCAGTGAACCGGACAGGTTCCAGTTCTTC. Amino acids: CATSEPDRFQFF.

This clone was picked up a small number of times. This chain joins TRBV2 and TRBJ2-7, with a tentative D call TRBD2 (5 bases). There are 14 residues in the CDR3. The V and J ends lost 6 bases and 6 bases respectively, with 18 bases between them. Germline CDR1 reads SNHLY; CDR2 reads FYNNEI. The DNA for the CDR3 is TGTGCCAGCAGACGCCCAGCGGCCTCTTTCGAGCAGTACGTC. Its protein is CASRRPAASFEQYV.

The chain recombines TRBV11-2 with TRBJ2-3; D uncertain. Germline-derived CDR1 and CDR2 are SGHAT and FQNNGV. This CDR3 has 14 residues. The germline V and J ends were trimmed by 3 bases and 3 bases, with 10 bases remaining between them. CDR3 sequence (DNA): TGTGCCAGCAGCTTCTTAAGAGGAACAGATACGCAGTATTTT. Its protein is CASSFLRGTDTQYF. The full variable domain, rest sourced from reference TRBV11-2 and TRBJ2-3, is EAGVAQSPRYKIIEKRQSVAFWCNPISGHATLYWYQQILGQGPKLLIQFQNNGVVDDSQLPKDRFSAERLKGVDSTLKIQPAKLEDSAVYLCASSFLRGTDTQYFGPGTRLTVL.

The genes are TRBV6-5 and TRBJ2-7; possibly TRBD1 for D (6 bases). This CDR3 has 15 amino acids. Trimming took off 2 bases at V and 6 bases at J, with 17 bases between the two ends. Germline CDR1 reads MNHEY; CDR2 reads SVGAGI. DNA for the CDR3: TGTGCCAGCAGTTACCAGCGTACCCGGACAGCCGAGCAGTACTTC. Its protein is CASSYQRTRTAEQYF.

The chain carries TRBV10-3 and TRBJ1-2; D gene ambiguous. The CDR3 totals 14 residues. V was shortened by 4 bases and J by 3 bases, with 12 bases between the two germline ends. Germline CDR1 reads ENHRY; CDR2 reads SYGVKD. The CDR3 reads CAISAGVEDYGYTF. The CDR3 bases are TGTGCCATCAGTGCCGGGGTGGAAGACTATGGCTACACCTTC.

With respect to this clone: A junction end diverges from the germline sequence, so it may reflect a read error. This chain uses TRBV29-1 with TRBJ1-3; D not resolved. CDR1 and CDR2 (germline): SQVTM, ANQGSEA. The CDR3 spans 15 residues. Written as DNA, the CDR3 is TGCTGCGTTGGGGTCGGGGTGGGCTCTGGAAACACCATATATTTT. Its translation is CCVGVGVGSGNTIYF.

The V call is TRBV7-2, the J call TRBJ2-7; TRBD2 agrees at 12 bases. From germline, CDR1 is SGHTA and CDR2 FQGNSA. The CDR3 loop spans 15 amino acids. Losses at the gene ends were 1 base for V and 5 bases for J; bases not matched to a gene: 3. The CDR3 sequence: CASSLVLAGGNEQYF. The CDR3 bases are TGTGCCAGCAGCTTAGTTCTAGCGGGGGGGAACGAGCAGTACTTC.

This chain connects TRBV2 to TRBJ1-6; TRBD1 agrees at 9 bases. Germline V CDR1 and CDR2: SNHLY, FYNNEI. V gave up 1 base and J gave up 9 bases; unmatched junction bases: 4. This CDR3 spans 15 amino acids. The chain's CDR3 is CASSEGRTGVSPLHF. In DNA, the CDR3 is TGTGCCAGCAGTGAAGGCAGGACAGGGGTTTCACCCCTCCACTTT.